Shown below are 17 T cell receptor beta chains from a single sample sequenced in a study of cytomegalovirus exposure and HLA in healthy donors. Profiling relied on immunoSEQ multiplex PCR, and the TCRdb table lists in-frame clones only, not all of them. This sample yields roughly 130,000 clones, of which roughly 91% are seen a single time; about 3.7% belongs to the top ten. The sequenced sample was PBMCs. These TCRs come from a man aged 25 to 45 in good health and CMV-seronegative.

This chain joins TRBV2 and TRBJ2-1; 12 bases align to TRBD2. The CDR3 consists of 16 residues. Per the germline V gene, CDR1 is SNHLY and CDR2 is FYNNEI. V was pared by 6 bases and J by 0 bases, with 3 bases of the junction left unmatched. In nucleotides, the CDR3 is TGTGCCAGCAGACTAGCGGGGGGTAACTCCTACAATGAGCAGTTCTTC. It specifies CASRLAGGNSYNEQFF.

This CDR3 is CASSPSGGGGYTF. The CDR3 DNA follows: TGTGCCAGCAGTCCGAGTGGGGGCGGGGGCTACACCTTC. The rearrangement links TRBV27 to TRBJ1-2; D is possibly TRBD1 (6 bases). V gave up 5 bases and J gave up 8 bases, with 15 bases separating them. The CDR3 totals 13 residues. Germline V CDR1 and CDR2: MNHEY, SMNVEV (reference sequence).

The chain carries TRBV2 and TRBJ2-7, with TRBD1 matching over 8 bases. The CDR3 has 14 amino acids. With V trimmed by 7 bases and J by 4 bases, 9 bases remained unmatched. The germline gives CDR1 SNHLY, CDR2 FYNNEI. As DNA, the CDR3 is TGTGCCAGCACCACGGACAGGGCCCGTTACGAGCAGTACTTC. Translation: CASTTDRARYEQYF.

The chain is built from TRBV6-5 and TRBJ1-4; perhaps TRBD1 as D (5 bases). V lost 6 bases and J lost 5, with 13 bases in between. The germline gives CDR1 MNHEY, CDR2 SVGAGI. The CDR3 covers 14 residues. The CDR3 region is CASSLNKGNEKLFF. As DNA, the CDR3 is TGTGCCAGCAGCCTCAATAAGGGGAATGAAAAACTGTTTTTT.

In its sample, this clone was seen a few times. The V gene is TRBV7-9, the J gene TRBJ1-2, with D hard to call. The germline CDR1 and CDR2 sequences are SEHNR and FQNEAQ (reference sequence). This CDR3 region has 16 residues. V was pared by 5 bases and J by 5 bases, with 21 bases between. In DNA form, the CDR3 reads TGTGCCAGCAGCCTCCTGGGGAGCCCCTTCGGGTATGGCTACACCTTC. This sequence encodes CASSLLGSPFGYGYTF.

The chain employs TRBV7-2 and TRBJ1-5; a weak D match, TRBD1 (5 bases). The CDR3 spans 18 residues. Germline V gives CDR1 SGHTA, CDR2 FQGNSA. V was clipped by 5 bases and J by 0 bases, with 20 bases between them. The CDR3 here is CASSVEGSLFYSNQPQHF. DNA of the CDR3: TGTGCCAGCAGCGTAGAGGGGTCCCTCTTCTATAGCAATCAGCCCCAGCATTTT.

This chain links TRBV5-4 with TRBJ2-3, with 8 bases fitting TRBD2. The V segment lost 6 bases and the J segment 6 bases; nucleotides outside the gene matches: 15. CDR3 size: 16 residues. Per germline, CDR1 SGHNT and CDR2 YYREEE (reference sequence). The CDR3 nucleotides read TGTGCCAGCACCCGGGGGGGGGTTGCCGGCCGGGATACGCAGTATTTT. Translating it yields CASTRGGVAGRDTQYF.

V gene TRBV2 combines with J gene TRBJ2-2; TRBD1 agrees at 7 bases. Germline CDR1 and CDR2: SNHLY and FYNNEI. The CDR3 is 16 amino acids. J gave up 4 bases and V 0 bases, and 5 bases lay outside the gene matches. CDR3 loop: CASSEAGGRGTGELFF. CDR3 in DNA: TGTGCCAGCAGTGAAGCAGGGGGCAGGGGCACCGGGGAGCTGTTTTTT.

In DNA form, the CDR3 reads TGCGCCAGCAGCTTCGCAGGTCTGGACCAAGAGACCCAGTACTTC. It translates to CASSFAGLDQETQYF. The chain uses TRBV5-1 and TRBJ2-5; D unclear. The CDR3 covers 15 residues. Trimming pared 2 bases from V and 0 bases from J, leaving 11 bases between. Germline lookup yields CDR1 SGHRS and CDR2 YFSETQ.

This clone was detected many times. The V gene is TRBV7-6, the J gene TRBJ2-7, with 10 bases lining up with TRBD2. Germline V lookup: CDR1 SGHVS, CDR2 FNYEAQ. This CDR3 spans 15 amino acids. V trimming: 2 bases; J trimming: 5 bases; junction bases outside the gene matches: 6. As DNA, the CDR3 is TGTGCCAGCAGCTTATGGTCTAGCGGGGGACACGAGCAGTACTTC. Translation: CASSLWSSGGHEQYF.

V usage is TRBV5-6 and J usage is TRBJ2-3, with D hard to call. V was shortened by 4 bases and J by 5 bases, with 14 bases between the two germline ends. Germline CDR1 reads SGHDT; CDR2 reads YYEEEE. This CDR3 has 14 amino acids. In DNA form, the CDR3 reads TGTGCCAGCAGCCATGTCCGTAGTGAAGATACGCAGTATTTT. Translation gives CASSHVRSEDTQYF.

The V and J genes are TRBV27 and TRBJ2-1; D gene uncertain. V was clipped by 7 bases and J by 0 bases, with 10 bases between them. CDR1 is MNHEY, CDR2 SMNVEV, per germline (reference sequence). This CDR3 region has 14 residues. The CDR3 loop is CASIGFPSYNEQFF. CDR3 in DNA: TGTGCCAGCATCGGTTTCCCCTCCTACAATGAGCAGTTCTTC.

This chain uses TRBV9 with TRBJ2-2, with a tentative D call TRBD1 (5 bases). CDR3 length: 15 amino acids. V lost 0 bases to trimming and J lost 1 base, with 7 bases between them. Per germline, CDR1 SGDLS and CDR2 YYNGEE. CDR3 nucleotides: TGTGCCAGCAGCGTAGCTACAGGGAACACCGGGGAGCTGTTTTTT. Amino acid sequence: CASSVATGNTGELFF.

The genes are TRBV5-4 and TRBJ1-1; 9 nucleotides line up with TRBD1. After removal of 4 bases from V and 4 bases from J, the junction contained 8 bases not matched to a gene. The CDR3 consists of 15 residues. Germline assignment: CDR1 SGHNT and CDR2 YYREEE (reference sequence). The CDR3 spells CASSQLGQGLTEAFF. For the CDR3, the DNA is TGTGCCAGCAGCCAACTCGGACAGGGGCTCACTGAAGCTTTCTTT.

The rearrangement uses TRBV10-3 and TRBJ1-1; the D gene is possibly TRBD1 (6 bases). CDR3 length: 16 residues. The germline V gene encodes CDR1 ENHRY and CDR2 SYGVKD. Deletions cut 0 bases from V and 0 bases from J, with 11 bases between. CDR3 nucleotide sequence: TGTGCCATCAGTGAGTCAGCGGGGGCGATGAACACTGAAGCTTTCTTT. It yields the protein CAISESAGAMNTEAFF.

The chain couples TRBV15 to TRBJ1-6, with TRBD1 identical over 8 bases. Per germline, CDR1 LNHNV and CDR2 YYDKDF (reference sequence). V was pared by 1 base and J by 14 bases, with 7 bases of the junction left unmatched. The CDR3 is 14 amino acids. CDR3 nucleotide sequence: TGTGCCACCAGCAGAGCAGGACAGGGTCCAACCCTCCACTTT. Translating gives CATSRAGQGPTLHF.

As DNA, the CDR3 is TGTGCCAGCAGCTTAGTACAGGGTTCTGGTGAAAAACTGTTTTTT. Translating it yields CASSLVQGSGEKLFF. The chain links TRBV7-9 to TRBJ1-4, with a possible D match to TRBD1 (6 bases). Trimming took 1 base from V and 7 from J, leaving 13 bases between them. Germline-derived CDR1 and CDR2 are SEHNR and FQNEAQ (reference sequence). CDR3 length equals 15 residues.